The clone carrying this T cell receptor beta chain has at least ten counts. What it recognizes is unknown. These data belong to a study of spatial heterogeneity in lung cancer. Across the whole study: A total of around 76 untreated early-stage non-small cell lung cancer patients served as donors. Researchers sequenced follow-up PBMC samples if they had them, and these came a median of approximately 22 months after resection. Study-level points and caveats: Ubiquitous expanded tumor TCRs were observed in blood more at resection than follow-up.

Every cDNA TCR molecule received its own unique molecular identifier. One entry per CDR3 protein results from TCRdb running MiXCR on the 5' RACE reads. The sample has under 150,000 distinct CDR3 sequences; about 12% are singletons. Specified time point: blood at routine non-recurrence follow-up after resection. Whole RNA came from tumor, nontumor lung or frozen PBMC and was sequenced without being sorted. Germline V gene data show CDR1 as MGHRA and CDR2 as YSYEKL. The CDR3 has 17 amino acids. V lost 4 bases to trimming and J lost 2 bases, with 20 bases between them. The chain carries TRBV4-1 and TRBJ2-5, with D possibly being TRBD2 (6 bases). The material was PBMCs, obtained at follow-up. This receptor was taken from a male donor with early-stage non-small cell lung cancer. CDR3 protein: CASSLALMTGTQETQYF. In DNA, the CDR3 is TGCGCCAGCAGCCTTGCCCTTATGACCGGGACTCAAGAGACCCAGTACTTC.